The 20 T cell receptor beta chains presented below share a single source sample, sequenced in a study of PD-1 blockade in classical Hodgkin lymphoma. Every patient experienced relapse after autologous stem cell transplantation, and brentuximab vedotin exposure varied. Measured with immunoSEQ multiplex PCR; TCRdb has only the in-frame clones, and not every one. The repertoire holds approximately 11,000 clones, with 60% to 85% as singletons. This sample comprised peripheral blood mononuclear cells (PBMCs), obtained at baseline. Receptor source: a human donor with classical Hodgkin lymphoma.

This clone was observed a single time. V and J are TRBV6-6 and TRBJ2-2; the match to TRBD1 covers 12 bases. The CDR3 covers 16 residues. Germline V gives CDR1 MNHNY, CDR2 SVGAGI (reference sequence). V lost 5 bases to trimming and J lost 7 bases; unmatched junction nucleotides: 8. CDR3 coding DNA: TGTGCCAGCAGTCCCGGGACAGGGGGCATGAACGGGGAGCTGTTTTTT. Translation: CASSPGTGGMNGELFF.

The rearrangement links TRBV6-1 to TRBJ2-3, with 7 bases fitting TRBD1. The CDR3 contains 15 residues. J gave up 2 bases and V 5 bases, and 7 bases lay outside the gene matches. Germline V gene data show CDR1 as MNHNS and CDR2 as SASEGT. The CDR3 here is CASSRSGGFTDTQYF. DNA of the CDR3: TGTGCCAGCAGTAGGTCAGGGGGTTTCACAGATACGCAGTATTTT.

The chain recombines TRBV11-3 with TRBJ2-2; 8 bases map to TRBD2. Germline V gene lookup returns CDR1 SGHNT and CDR2 YENEEA. This CDR3 region has 16 residues. With V trimmed by 0 bases and J by 4 bases, 4 bases remained unmatched. The CDR3 region is CASSLEAGVGTGELFF. DNA of the CDR3: TGTGCCAGCAGCTTAGAAGCGGGAGTAGGCACCGGGGAGCTGTTTTTT.

This sequence joins TRBV19 and TRBJ2-7; 8 bases line up with TRBD1. After removal of 5 bases from V and 7 bases from J, the junction contained 4 bases not matched to a gene. The germline gives CDR1 LNHDA, CDR2 SQIVND (reference sequence). The length of the CDR3 is 12 residues. CDR3 DNA: TGTGCCAGTAGTTTTACAGGGGGAGAGCAGTACTTC. As protein: CASSFTGGEQYF.

V usage is TRBV19 and J usage is TRBJ1-6; the match to TRBD1 covers 7 bases. This CDR3 spans 14 amino acids. Germline V gene lookup returns CDR1 LNHDA and CDR2 SQIVND (reference sequence). Trimming removed 6 bases from V and 7 bases from J; junction bases left unmatched: 6. The CDR3 sequence: CASSVRDRNSPLHF. CDR3 nucleotide sequence: TGTGCCAGTAGCGTCCGGGACAGAAATTCACCCCTCCACTTT.

CDR3 amino acids: CASSSREFGYEQYF. CDR3 bases: TGTGCCAGCAGCTCCCGAGAGTTCGGATACGAGCAGTACTTC. J is TRBJ2-7 and V is TRBV13; D gene uncertain. Germline values: CDR1 PRHDT, CDR2 FYEKMQ (reference sequence). V shed 4 bases and J shed 4 bases, with 14 bases lying between them. The CDR3 sequence is 14 residues long.

The chain recombines TRBV9 with TRBJ1-2, with D unresolved. V was clipped by 0 bases and J by 4 bases, with 7 bases between them. The CDR3 covers 13 residues. Germline V CDR1 and CDR2: SGDLS, YYNGEE. CDR3 sequence (DNA): TGTGCCAGCAGCGTAGATGTCTTCTATGGCTACACCTTC. Protein: CASSVDVFYGYTF.

CDR3 sequence: CASSLGDRGREFEKLFF. Here the CDR3 DNA reads TGCGCCAGCAGCTTGGGGGACAGGGGGCGCGAGTTTGAAAAACTGTTTTTT. The rearrangement uses TRBV5-1 and TRBJ1-4; TRBD1 aligns across 12 bases. CDR1 and CDR2 (germline): SGHRS, YFSETQ. The CDR3 is 17 residues long. Trimming took 0 bases from V and 7 from J; bases not matched to a gene: 7.

The chain joins TRBV19 to TRBJ2-1; 10 nucleotides match TRBD1. This CDR3 is 13 amino acids long. Per germline, CDR1 LNHDA and CDR2 SQIVND (reference sequence). The J segment lost 6 bases and the V segment lost 8 bases, leaving 4 bases of the junction unmatched. CDR3 amino acids: CASSTGGLNEQFF. DNA of the CDR3: TGTGCCAGTTCGACAGGGGGCCTCAATGAGCAGTTCTTC.

This clone rates as medium-sized. The chain couples TRBV5-1 to TRBJ2-5, with 11 bases aligning to TRBD1. V trimming: 4 bases; J trimming: 3 bases; junction bases outside the gene matches: 8. This CDR3 contains 16 residues. Germline lookup yields CDR1 SGHRS and CDR2 YFSETQ. CDR3 residues: CASSAWDRGVEETQYF. In DNA, the CDR3 is TGCGCCAGCAGCGCCTGGGACAGGGGGGTGGAAGAGACCCAGTACTTC.

The gene calls are TRBV5-1 and TRBJ1-3, with D possibly matching TRBD1 (5 bases). V dropped 4 bases and J dropped 4 bases, with 15 bases sitting between them. The CDR3 is 15 amino acids. Germline V gene sequence: CDR1 SGHRS, CDR2 YFSETQ. The DNA for the CDR3 is TGCGCCAGCAGCCCCCGGACCGGGGACGGAAACACCATATATTTT. This codes for CASSPRTGDGNTIYF.

This chain uses TRBV10-3 with TRBJ1-3, with a possible D match to TRBD1 (5 bases). This CDR3 contains 17 residues. Trimming removed 0 bases from V and 1 base from J, with 13 bases in between. Germline CDR1 is ENHRY and CDR2 is SYGVKD. CDR3: CAISESLQDLSGNTIYF. The CDR3 DNA reads as TGTGCCATCAGTGAGTCACTACAGGATTTATCTGGAAACACCATATATTTT.

The chain is built from TRBV4-1 and TRBJ2-7; D ambiguous. Trimming left V 0 bases short and J 3 bases short, with 9 bases between. The CDR3 totals 14 residues. From germline, CDR1 is MGHRA and CDR2 YSYEKL. CDR3 sequence: CASSQESDFYEQYF. Written as DNA, the CDR3 is TGCGCCAGCAGCCAAGAATCAGACTTCTACGAGCAGTACTTC.

The rearrangement joins TRBV5-4 to TRBJ2-1; tentative D call: TRBD2 (5 bases). The CDR3 has 14 amino acids. V was pared by 0 bases and J by 4 bases, with 8 bases between. Germline loops: CDR1 SGHNT, CDR2 YYREEE (reference sequence). In DNA form, the CDR3 reads TGTGCCAGCAGCTTGGCCCTAGCTTACAATGAGCAGTTCTTC. It yields the protein CASSLALAYNEQFF. The variable domain in full, completed from reference TRBV5-4 and TRBJ2-1, reads ETGVTQSPTHLIKTRGQQVTLRCSSQSGHNTVSWYQQALGQGPQFIFQYYREEENGRGNFPPRFSGLQFPNYSSELNVNALELDDSALYLCASSLALAYNEQFFGPGTRLTVL.

The rearrangement joins TRBV5-1 to TRBJ2-1, with TRBD2 matching over 10 bases. The length of the CDR3 is 15 residues. V shed 4 bases and J 7 bases; nucleotides not matched to a gene: 8. Germline CDR1 and CDR2: SGHRS and YFSETQ. The CDR3: CASSLLAGSGNEQFF. CDR3 nucleotide sequence: TGCGCCAGCAGCCTACTAGCGGGAAGCGGTAATGAGCAGTTCTTC. Together with reference TRBV5-1 and TRBJ2-1, the CDR3 gives the full variable domain: KAGVTQTPRYLIKTRGQQVTLSCSPISGHRSVSWYQQTPGQGLQFLFEYFSETQRNKGNFPGRFSGRQFSNSRSEMNVSTLELGDSALYLCASSLLAGSGNEQFFGPGTRLTVL.

The rearrangement uses TRBV11-2 and TRBJ2-1; D not certain. CDR3 length: 14 residues. The germline CDR1 and CDR2 sequences are SGHAT and FQNNGV. V lost 5 bases to trimming and J lost 4 bases, with 12 bases between them. The CDR3 reads CASSPRGNYNEQFF. CDR3 DNA: TGTGCCAGCAGCCCTCGTGGCAATTACAATGAGCAGTTCTTC.

CDR3 DNA: TGTGCCAGCAGACGCGGACAGGGGGCGGGTCAGCCCCAGCATTTT. This sequence encodes CASRRGQGAGQPQHF. The V call is TRBV6-6, the J call TRBJ1-5, with 11 positions matching TRBD1. This CDR3 has 15 amino acids. Germline V lookup: CDR1 MNHNY, CDR2 SVGAGI (reference sequence). J gave up 6 bases and V 6 bases, and 7 bases lay outside the gene matches.

This clone came up once. The chain couples TRBV6-5 to TRBJ1-5; D might be TRBD1 (5 bases). The V end lost 5 bases, the J end lost 4 bases, and 12 bases lay between the germline ends. The length of the CDR3 is 14 residues. Germline CDR1 is MNHEY and CDR2 is SVGAGI. The CDR3 DNA reads as TGTGCCAGCAGTCAAAAGGCAGGGAATCAGCCCCAGCATTTT. Translated, it gives CASSQKAGNQPQHF.

V and J are TRBV2 and TRBJ2-3; D might be TRBD1 (6 bases). The V end was cut by 5 bases, the J end by 1 base, with 25 bases between. The CDR3 is 19 amino acids. CDR1 and CDR2 from the germline V gene are SNHLY and FYNNEI. CDR3 amino acids: CASSFGAGVPFSGTDTQYF. CDR3 DNA sequence: TGTGCCAGCAGTTTCGGGGCAGGGGTCCCTTTTTCTGGCACAGATACGCAGTATTTT.

The V gene is TRBV27, the J gene TRBJ2-2; tentative D call: TRBD1 (5 bases). The CDR3 totals 15 residues. Germline V gene data show CDR1 as MNHEY and CDR2 as SMNVEV (reference sequence). The V gene lost 4 bases and the J gene lost 2 bases, with 11 bases spanning the gap. The chain's CDR3 is CASSWAGSNTGELFF. The CDR3 nucleotides read TGTGCCAGCAGTTGGGCAGGGTCAAACACCGGGGAGCTGTTTTTT.